These T cell receptor beta chains were read from a single sample in a study of human T cells and chemical hapten exposure. TCRdb itself ran the RACE reads through MiXCR, one entry per CDR3 protein. The data contain under 60,000 distinct CDR3 sequences, approximately 10% of them singletons. The sequencing here drew on whole blood, taken in connection with sensitization to the hapten diphenylcyclopropenone (DPC). Receptors originate from a woman aged 25 to 45 with alopecia areata. Some clones in this sample may be carry-over from other donors' samples. CDR3s include the opening cysteine and the closing phenylalanine or tryptophan. D genes are given only for firm matches. For some rows the clone size is stated as once, few or many, or as a class when expanded; others skip it.

many	-	TRBV20-1	TRBJ1-6	CSAESQTPLHF	TGCAGTGCTGAATCCCAAACACCCCTCCACTTT
-	-	TRBV7-9	TRBJ1-2	CASSQYNRATTLYGDTF	TGTGCCAGCAGCCAATACAACAGGGCCACAACGCTATATGGCGACACCTTC
many	-	TRBV19	TRBJ1-1	CASRRTGNTEAFF	TGTGCCAGTAGAAGAACCGGGAACACTGAAGCTTTCTTT
few	-	TRBV29-1	TRBJ2-1	CSVGVDEQFF	TGCAGCGTTGGCGTGGATGAGCAGTTCTTC
-	TRBD2	TRBV6-2/TRBV6-3	TRBJ2-1	CASSYRVGTSGISYNEQFF	TGTGCCAGCAGTTACCGAGTCGGGACTAGCGGCATCTCCTACAATGAGCAGTTCTTC
-	TRBD2	TRBV2	TRBJ2-7	CASSDVAGGTYEQYF	TGTGCCAGCAGTGACGTAGCGGGGGGGACCTACGAGCAGTACTTC
-	TRBD1	TRBV13	TRBJ1-1	CASSPRQGMNTEAFF	TGTGCCAGCAGCCCACGACAGGGGATGAACACTGAAGCTTTCTTT
-	-	TRBV7-9	TRBJ2-3	CASSLLSPSTDTQYF	TGTGCCAGCAGCTTACTCAGCCCTAGCACAGATACGCAGTATTTT
few	TRBD2	TRBV2	TRBJ2-3	CASSPGTSYADTQYF	TGTGCCAGCAGTCCCGGGACTAGCTACGCAGATACGCAGTATTTT
-	TRBD2	TRBV7-8	TRBJ2-3	CASSLSTSVADTQYF	TGTGCCAGCAGCTTAAGTACTAGCGTGGCAGATACGCAGTATTTT
few	TRBD1	TRBV6-5	TRBJ1-2	CASSPDRDPNYGYTF	TGTGCCAGCAGTCCAGACAGGGACCCCAACTATGGCTACACCTTC
few	-	TRBV6-6	TRBJ2-3	CASSIHGVADTQYF	TGTGCCAGCAGTATTCACGGGGTTGCAGATACGCAGTATTTT
many	-	TRBV3-1	TRBJ1-1	CASSQGASTEAFF	TGTGCCAGCAGCCAGGGGGCAAGTACTGAAGCTTTCTTT
many	-	TRBV5-5	TRBJ1-1	CASSLDGVDTEAFF	TGTGCCAGCAGCTTGGATGGGGTTGACACTGAAGCTTTCTTT
-	TRBD2	TRBV25-1	TRBJ2-7	CASSELGPGGDYEQYF	TGTGCCAGCAGTGAATTGGGTCCCGGGGGGGACTACGAGCAGTACTTC
-	-	TRBV7-9	TRBJ1-1	CASSFGTEAFF	TGTGCCAGCAGCTTCGGTACTGAAGCTTTCTTT
few	-	TRBV28	TRBJ2-7	CASSPHRAKEGQYF	TGTGCCAGCAGTCCTCACAGGGCCAAAGAGGGGCAGTACTTC
many	-	TRBV12-3/TRBV12-4	TRBJ1-2	CASCPGTHGYTF	TGTGCCAGCTGCCCCGGGACCCATGGCTACACCTTC
-	-	TRBV7-2	TRBJ1-5	CASSRDGPQHF	TGTGCCAGCAGCCGGGACGGGCCCCAGCATTTT
-	TRBD2	TRBV7-9	TRBJ2-3	CASSLPGGDTQYF	TGTGCCAGCAGCTTACCGGGAGGAGATACGCAGTATTTT
few	-	TRBV5-1	TRBJ2-2	CASSLRRFPPGELFF	TGCGCCAGCAGCTTGCGCAGGTTCCCCCCCGGGGAGCTGTTTTTT
few	-	TRBV12-3/TRBV12-4	TRBJ2-7	CASSPSYEQYF	TGTGCCAGCAGCCCCTCCTACGAGCAGTACTTC
many	TRBD1	TRBV6-5	TRBJ2-2	CATQTVGTGNTGELFF	TGTGCCACCCAAACCGTAGGGACAGGGAACACCGGGGAGCTGTTTTTT
-	-	TRBV12-3/TRBV12-4	TRBJ2-2	CASSLTQTNTGELFF	TGTGCCAGCAGTTTGACCCAAACGAACACCGGGGAGCTGTTTTTT
-	-	TRBV5-1	TRBJ1-4	CASSLGLLPHEKLFF	TGCGCCAGCAGCTTGGGACTCCTACCCCATGAAAAACTGTTTTTT
few	-	TRBV7-8	TRBJ1-2	CASSLGQTYGYTF	TGTGCCAGCAGCTTAGGACAGACCTATGGCTACACCTTC
-	-	TRBV12-3/TRBV12-4	TRBJ2-1	CASSYWTPTSSYNEQFF	TGTGCCAGCAGTTACTGGACACCGACGAGCTCCTACAATGAGCAGTTCTTC
-	TRBD1	TRBV6-2/TRBV6-3	TRBJ1-5	CASSPTGGVGNQPQHF	TGTGCCAGCAGTCCGACAGGGGGAGTCGGCAATCAGCCCCAGCATTTT
-	-	TRBV9	TRBJ2-1	CASSEGNEQFF	TGTGCCAGCAGCGAGGGGAATGAGCAGTTCTTC
-	TRBD1	TRBV5-4	TRBJ2-1	CASSYYGQGPGEQFF	TGTGCCAGCAGCTACTACGGACAGGGTCCTGGGGAGCAGTTCTTC
many	TRBD2	TRBV6-2/TRBV6-3	TRBJ2-1	CASSPGRGRGYGGSYNEQFF	TGTGCCAGCAGCCCCGGGAGGGGCAGGGGATACGGGGGCTCCTACAATGAGCAGTTCTTC
-	-	TRBV12-3/TRBV12-4	TRBJ2-6	CASSFPQTHLTF	TGTGCCAGCAGTTTCCCCCAGACTCACCTGACTTTC
-	-	TRBV11-2	TRBJ1-5	CASSQQGNQPQHF	TGTGCCAGCAGCCAACAGGGAAATCAGCCCCAGCATTTT
many	TRBD1	TRBV28	TRBJ1-6	CASSLVAGQGLNSPLHF	TGTGCCAGCAGCCTCGTAGCGGGACAGGGTCTTAATTCACCCCTCCACTTT
few	TRBD1	TRBV2	TRBJ2-3	CASRDRKGRPDTQYF	TGTGCCAGCAGGGACAGGAAGGGTCGCCCAGATACGCAGTATTTT
-	-	TRBV11-2	TRBJ2-5	CASSLVSSGPKETQYF	TGTGCCAGCAGCTTAGTTAGCTCGGGCCCAAAAGAGACCCAGTACTTC
-	-	TRBV4-1	TRBJ1-1	CASSQLGGGTEAFF	TGCGCCAGCAGCCAATTAGGAGGGGGCACTGAAGCTTTCTTT
few	-	TRBV5-5	TRBJ1-2	CASSLRRGENGYTF	TGTGCCAGCAGCTTGCGTCGGGGGGAGAATGGCTACACCTTC
-	-	TRBV2	TRBJ2-3	CASSETNNIRGTQYF	TGTGCCAGCAGTGAAACAAATAACATTCGCGGTACGCAGTATTTT
-	TRBD1	TRBV5-1	TRBJ1-6	CASSYGTGVVNSPLHF	TGCGCCAGCAGCTATGGAACAGGGGTTGTAAATTCACCCCTCCACTTT
few	-	TRBV6-4	TRBJ2-1	CASSDSAGAGVEQFF	TGTGCCAGCAGTGACTCGGCAGGGGCCGGGGTTGAGCAGTTCTTC
-	TRBD2	TRBV7-2	TRBJ2-3	CASRAASGGAPDTQYF	TGTGCCAGCAGAGCCGCAAGCGGGGGGGCCCCAGATACGCAGTATTTT
-	-	TRBV11-2	TRBJ2-3	CASSLNVRGTDTQYF	TGTGCCAGCAGCTTAAATGTCCGTGGCACAGATACGCAGTATTTT
few	-	TRBV6-5	TRBJ1-2	CASSYSFRAANYGYTF	TGTGCCAGCAGTTACTCCTTCCGGGCCGCTAACTATGGCTACACCTTC
-	-	TRBV7-9	TRBJ2-1	CASTERRYNEQFF	TGTGCCAGCACCGAACGGCGCTACAATGAGCAGTTCTTC
few	-	TRBV7-2	TRBJ2-5	CASSQTGPTQETQYF	TGTGCCAGCAGCCAAACGGGACCCACACAAGAGACCCAGTACTTC
many	-	TRBV6-1	TRBJ2-3	CASSEITADTQYF	TGTGCCAGCAGTGAAATCACCGCAGATACGCAGTATTTT
-	-	TRBV25-1	TRBJ1-2	CASSEYFSANYGYTF	TGTGCCAGCAGTGAATATTTTTCCGCTAACTATGGCTACACCTTC
many	-	TRBV5-1	TRBJ1-1	CASMTAGANTEAFF	TGCGCCAGCATGACGGCAGGGGCGAACACTGAAGCTTTCTTT
few	TRBD2	TRBV12-3/TRBV12-4	TRBJ2-3	CASRVRLAGTDTQYF	TGTGCCAGCAGAGTGCGGCTAGCGGGCACAGATACGCAGTATTTT